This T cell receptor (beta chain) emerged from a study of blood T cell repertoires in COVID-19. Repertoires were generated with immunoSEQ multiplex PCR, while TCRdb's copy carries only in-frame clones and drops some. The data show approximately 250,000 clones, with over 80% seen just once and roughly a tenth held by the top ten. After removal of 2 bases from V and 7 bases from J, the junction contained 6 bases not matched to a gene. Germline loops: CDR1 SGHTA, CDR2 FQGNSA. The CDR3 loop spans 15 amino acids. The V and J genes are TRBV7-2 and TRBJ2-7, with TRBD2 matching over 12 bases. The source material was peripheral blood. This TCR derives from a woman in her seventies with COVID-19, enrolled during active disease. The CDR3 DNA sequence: TGTGCCAGCAGCTTAAACCCCACTAGCGGGGGGGAGCAGTACTTC. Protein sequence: CASSLNPTSGGEQYF.